The next 23 T cell receptor beta chains were all read from a single sample in a study of cytomegalovirus exposure and HLA in healthy donors. The PCR ran on 60 Vbeta and 13 Jbeta primers. TCRdb's table, derived via immunoSEQ multiplex PCR, lists solely in-frame clones and lacks some. In the table there are 95,000 to 150,000 clones, about 80% of which are singletons. The sample consisted of PBMCs. Every receptor here comes from a man aged 30-40 years in good health and CMV-seronegative.

This clone has only a few counts. This chain connects TRBV7-6 to TRBJ1-1, with D unresolved. V dropped 2 bases and J dropped 5 bases, with 15 bases sitting between them. This CDR3 comprises 15 residues. Germline V gene lookup returns CDR1 SGHVS and CDR2 FNYEAQ. In DNA form, the CDR3 reads TGTGCCAGCAGCTTATCGACGGCGGTAGAAACTGAAGCTTTCTTT. Its translation: CASSLSTAVETEAFF.

The chain joins TRBV5-1 to TRBJ2-2; possibly TRBD1 for D (5 bases). Deletions cut 2 bases from V and 6 bases from J, with 11 bases between. Germline CDR1 SGHRS, CDR2 YFSETQ. The CDR3 runs to 14 residues. CDR3 sequence reads: CASSLAGSSGELFF. As DNA, the CDR3 is TGCGCCAGCAGCTTAGCAGGGTCTTCCGGGGAGCTGTTTTTT.

This clone appeared a few times. The rearrangement joins TRBV11-2 to TRBJ2-7; 7 bases align to TRBD2. The CDR3 length is 15 residues. With V trimmed by 1 base and J by 3 bases, 6 bases remained unmatched. Looked up from germline, CDR1 is SGHAT and CDR2 is FQNNGV. CDR3 loop: CASSLASSGLYEQYF. In DNA, the CDR3 is TGTGCCAGCAGCTTAGCGTCTAGCGGCCTCTACGAGCAGTACTTC.

This sequence joins TRBV6-5 and TRBJ1-3; TRBD1 matches at 9 bases. The CDR3 loop spans 14 amino acids. The V gene end was trimmed by 6 bases and the J gene end by 0 bases; junction bases not matched to a gene: 0. Germline V gives CDR1 MNHEY, CDR2 SVGAGI. The CDR3 coding sequence is TGTGCCAGCAGGACAGGGGGCTCTGGAAACACCATATATTTT. It yields the protein CASRTGGSGNTIYF.

The CDR3 DNA is TGTGCCAGCAGTATGGCCTTGGACACTGAAGCTTTCTTT. It codes for CASSMALDTEAFF. V is TRBV2 and J is TRBJ1-1; D uncertain. This CDR3 has 13 residues. The V end lost 5 bases, the J end lost 3 bases, and 10 bases lay between the germline ends. Germline values: CDR1 SNHLY, CDR2 FYNNEI.

The chain employs TRBV5-5 and TRBJ1-5, with D perhaps TRBD1 (5 bases). The CDR3 consists of 17 residues. The V end was cut by 0 bases, the J end by 0 bases, with 13 bases between. Germline CDR1 is SGHKS and CDR2 is YYEKEE (reference sequence). The DNA of the CDR3 is TGTGCCAGCAGCTTGGGACAGACAGAATATAGCAATCAGCCCCAGCATTTT. This translates into CASSLGQTEYSNQPQHF.

This chain uses TRBV30 with TRBJ1-1; D gene unclear. The V end was cut by 4 bases, the J end by 7 bases, with 10 bases between. CDR1 is GTSNPN, CDR2 SVGIG, per germline (reference sequence). The CDR3 consists of 11 residues. The CDR3 bases are TGTGCCTGGAAGCCACGTGATGAAGCTTTCTTT. It codes for CAWKPRDEAFF.

The rearrangement uses TRBV29-1 and TRBJ1-3; 8 nucleotides agree with TRBD1. This CDR3 has 13 amino acids. Germline V gene sequence: CDR1 SQVTM, CDR2 ANQGSEA. With V trimmed by 6 bases and J by 4 bases, 5 bases remained unmatched. CDR3 in DNA: TGCAGCGTCGGACAGGGAAAAGGAAACACCATATATTTT. It codes for CSVGQGKGNTIYF.

The J gene is TRBJ1-5, the V gene TRBV6-5; TRBD1 aligns across 8 bases. Germline V lookup: CDR1 MNHEY, CDR2 SVGAGI. This CDR3 contains 14 residues. J lost 0 bases, V lost 8 bases, and 3 bases had no gene match. CDR3 bases: TGTGCCAGCCAGGGGGCTTCTAGCAATCAGCCCCAGCATTTT. It yields the protein CASQGASSNQPQHF.

This chain links TRBV6-5 with TRBJ2-7, with 9 bases lining up with TRBD1. The germline gives CDR1 MNHEY, CDR2 SVGAGI. The length of the CDR3 is 15 residues. Losses at the gene ends were 4 bases for V and 2 bases for J; bases not matched to a gene: 6. CDR3 bases: TGTGCCAGCAGTTCCGGACAGGGGTGGACCTACGAGCAGTACTTC. Translating gives CASSSGQGWTYEQYF.

The rearrangement links TRBV30 to TRBJ1-3, with D possibly matching TRBD1 (5 bases). CDR3 length equals 13 residues. V lost 0 bases, J lost 7 bases, and 10 bases lay in between. In germline, CDR1 is GTSNPN, CDR2 SVGIG (reference sequence). As DNA, the CDR3 is TGTGCCTGGAGTGTAGCGGGGGGGAACACCATATATTTT. Its protein is CAWSVAGGNTIYF.

The V gene is TRBV4-3, the J gene TRBJ2-3; D might be TRBD1 (6 bases). The CDR3 has 13 amino acids. CDR1 is LGHNA, CDR2 YSLEER, per germline. V lost 0 bases, J lost 7 bases, and 8 bases lay in between. The CDR3 sequence is CASSQEGANTQYF. The CDR3 DNA reads as TGCGCCAGCAGCCAAGAGGGGGCCAATACGCAGTATTTT.

CDR3 residues: CASSKSLGLGGNYGYTF. The CDR3 DNA follows: TGTGCCAGCAGCAAGAGCTTAGGTTTAGGGGGCAACTATGGCTACACCTTC. The chain carries TRBV7-9 and TRBJ1-2; 7 nucleotides line up with TRBD1. This CDR3 has 17 amino acids. Germline CDR1 reads SEHNR; CDR2 reads FQNEAQ (reference sequence). J was trimmed by 2 bases and V by 5 bases; bases with no gene match: 14.

V gene TRBV19 combines with J gene TRBJ2-1; D gene ambiguous. This CDR3 region has 16 residues. The V gene's germline CDR1 is LNHDA and CDR2 SQIVND (reference sequence). V shed 1 base and J shed 3 bases, with 13 bases lying between them. CDR3 bases: TGTGCCAGTAGTATAGTCCCCTCGCTCGGCTACAATGAGCAGTTCTTC. Protein sequence: CASSIVPSLGYNEQFF.

This clone was picked up a small number of times. The chain carries TRBV18 and TRBJ1-2; D remains unclear. The CDR3 length is 14 residues. In germline, CDR1 is KGHSH, CDR2 LQKENI. V was shortened by 3 bases and J by 0 bases, with 8 bases between the two germline ends. The CDR3, as DNA: TGTGCCAGCTCACCGACATCTACTAACTATGGCTACACCTTC. Its protein product is CASSPTSTNYGYTF.

The J gene is TRBJ2-7, the V gene TRBV15, with D possibly being TRBD2 (5 bases). This CDR3 region has 13 residues. Germline CDR1 and CDR2: LNHNV and YYDKDF (reference sequence). Trimming shortened V by 6 bases and J by 0 bases, and 9 bases separated the two germline ends. CDR3 residues: CATRHGSSYEQYF. The CDR3 nucleotides are TGTGCCACCAGACATGGGAGCTCCTACGAGCAGTACTTC.

This clone was counted a single time. This chain joins TRBV18 and TRBJ1-1; 9 bases align to TRBD1. With V trimmed by 3 bases and J by 7 bases, 3 bases remained unmatched. Germline-derived CDR1 and CDR2 are KGHSH and LQKENI. The CDR3 extends over 13 amino acids. The chain's CDR3 is CASSPGQGGEAFF. The CDR3 bases are TGTGCCAGCTCACCGGGACAGGGAGGTGAAGCTTTCTTT.

The CDR3 sequence is CSSGTGDPYEQYF. The CDR3 bases are TGCAGCTCAGGGACAGGGGACCCCTACGAGCAGTACTTC. This sequence joins TRBV29-1 and TRBJ2-7; 10 positions match TRBD1. The CDR3 is 13 amino acids. V was pared by 8 bases and J by 2 bases, with 6 bases of the junction left unmatched. CDR1 SQVTM and CDR2 ANQGSEA come from the germline V gene.

The chain links TRBV27 to TRBJ2-7; 12 bases are shared with TRBD2. Losses at the gene ends were 5 bases for V and 2 bases for J; bases not matched to a gene: 4. The germline V gene encodes CDR1 MNHEY and CDR2 SMNVEV (reference sequence). CDR3 length equals 15 residues. The CDR3 DNA reads TGTGCCAGCAGTCCCCGACTAGCGGGAGCCTACGAGCAGTACTTC. Amino acid sequence: CASSPRLAGAYEQYF.

The chain uses TRBV4-2 and TRBJ2-2; 10 bases fit TRBD2. In germline, CDR1 is LGHNA, CDR2 YNFKEQ. Trimming cost V 1 base and J 2 bases; bases outside gene matches: 10. The CDR3 loop spans 19 amino acids. CDR3 sequence: CASSQGDSSGSLNTGELFF. CDR3 bases: TGTGCCAGCAGCCAAGGGGACTCTAGCGGGAGCCTCAACACCGGGGAGCTGTTTTTT.

The table lists this clone with a count of one. J is TRBJ1-2 and V is TRBV5-1; D remains ambiguous. The V end lost 5 bases, the J end lost 4 bases, and 12 bases lay between the germline ends. CDR1 and CDR2 from the germline V gene are SGHRS and YFSETQ. The CDR3 totals 13 residues. This CDR3 is CASRLPQIYGYTF. Here the CDR3 DNA reads TGCGCCAGCAGACTCCCACAGATCTATGGCTACACCTTC.

The chain is built from TRBV27 and TRBJ2-5; D may be TRBD1 (6 bases). The V end was cut by 3 bases, the J end by 4 bases, with 12 bases between. This CDR3 has 14 residues. The germline gives CDR1 MNHEY, CDR2 SMNVEV (reference sequence). This CDR3 is CASSFQGWGETQYF. For the CDR3, the DNA is TGTGCCAGCAGTTTCCAGGGGTGGGGAGAGACCCAGTACTTC.

The chain links TRBV19 to TRBJ1-2, with 9 bases fitting TRBD1. J was trimmed by 6 bases and V by 7 bases; bases with no gene match: 9. CDR3 length: 14 residues. Germline lookup yields CDR1 LNHDA and CDR2 SQIVND (reference sequence). CDR3 loop: CASTTGQGLNGYTF. The CDR3 DNA sequence: TGTGCCAGTACCACGGGACAGGGATTGAATGGCTACACCTTC.